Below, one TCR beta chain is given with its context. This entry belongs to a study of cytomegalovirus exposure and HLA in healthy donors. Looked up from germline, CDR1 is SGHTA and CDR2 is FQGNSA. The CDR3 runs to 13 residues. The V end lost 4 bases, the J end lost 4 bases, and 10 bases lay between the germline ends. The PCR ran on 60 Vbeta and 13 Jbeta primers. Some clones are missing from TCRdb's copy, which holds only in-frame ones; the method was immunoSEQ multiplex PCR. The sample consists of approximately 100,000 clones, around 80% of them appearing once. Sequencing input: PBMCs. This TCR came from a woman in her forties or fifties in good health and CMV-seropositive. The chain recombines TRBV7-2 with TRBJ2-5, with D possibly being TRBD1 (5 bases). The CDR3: CASSSLGPETQYF. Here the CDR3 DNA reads TGTGCCAGCAGCTCCCTGGGGCCAGAGACCCAGTACTTC.